One sample yielded the 4 T cell receptor beta chains listed below, sequenced in a study of control samples from healthy donors and cancer patients. Data came from immunoSEQ multiplex PCR; TCRdb stores just in-frame clones and leaves some out. The data show about 130,000 clones, with 90% to 95% seen just once and 13% to 15% held by the top ten. Material for sequencing was PBMCs. Every receptor here comes from a man in his 60s with colorectal cancer.

The CDR3 coding sequence is TGTGCCTGGAGTTGGACAACGAACACCGGGGAGCTGTTTTTT. Its translation is CAWSWTTNTGELFF. V gene TRBV30 combines with J gene TRBJ2-2; a weak D match, TRBD1 (5 bases). The germline V and J ends were trimmed by 2 bases and 0 bases, with 7 bases remaining between them. Germline CDR1 reads GTSNPN; CDR2 reads SVGIG (reference sequence). This CDR3 region has 14 residues.

The table lists this clone with a count of one. V gene TRBV10-3 combines with J gene TRBJ1-1; 12 bases line up with TRBD1. Trimming took 3 bases from V and 4 from J; bases not matched to a gene: 9. Germline V gene sequence: CDR1 ENHRY, CDR2 SYGVKD. The CDR3 covers 17 residues. In DNA, the CDR3 is TGTGCCATCAGTGATATTAGGGGACAGGGGGCTTTCACTGAAGCTTTCTTT. It is translated as CAISDIRGQGAFTEAFF.

The chain links TRBV6-5 to TRBJ1-6; 8 bases match TRBD1. The trim removed 5 bases at V and 10 bases at J, leaving 7 bases unmatched. Germline V gene data show CDR1 as MNHEY and CDR2 as SVGAGI. This CDR3 comprises 14 residues. The CDR3 is CASSPGQGASPLHF. The CDR3 bases are TGTGCCAGCAGTCCAGGACAGGGAGCCTCACCCCTCCACTTT.

The chain is built from TRBV7-2 and TRBJ1-5; the D gene is possibly TRBD1 (5 bases). Germline assignment: CDR1 SGHTA and CDR2 FQGNSA. The CDR3 consists of 13 residues. V lost 3 bases to trimming and J lost 7 bases, with 10 bases between them. The chain's CDR3 is CASSFGGGQPQHF. The CDR3 nucleotides are TGTGCCAGCAGCTTTGGTGGGGGGCAGCCCCAGCATTTT.